The clone carrying this TCR beta chain was picked up a small number of times. Its antigen is currently unknown. V lost 7 bases, J lost 0 bases, and 7 bases lay in between. Germline CDR1 and CDR2: MNHNY and SVGAGI (reference sequence). The CDR3 runs to 13 residues. The data derive from a study of early T cells in non-severe SARS-CoV-2 infection. About the research overall: Bulk RNA taken from unsorted whole blood was sequenced, leaving chains unpaired. Notes on the study in general: VDJdb-based annotation leaned toward anti-spike CD8 responses and missed private and CD4 specificities.

Researchers tagged individual cDNA molecules with unique molecular identifiers. MiXCR, applied by TCRdb to the 5' RACE reads, yields one record per CDR3 protein. The sample shows about 80,000 distinct CDR3 sequences, 12% of them seen only once. V and J are TRBV6-6 and TRBJ2-4, with D hard to call. The source is an adult who was a healthcare worker with PCR-confirmed SARS-CoV-2 infection or an uninfected control (not recorded which). The donor label of this sample is uncertain. Source: whole blood, taken at baseline. CDR3 loop: CASTGVAKNIQYF. The CDR3 DNA reads TGTGCCAGCACTGGGGTAGCCAAAAACATTCAGTACTTC.